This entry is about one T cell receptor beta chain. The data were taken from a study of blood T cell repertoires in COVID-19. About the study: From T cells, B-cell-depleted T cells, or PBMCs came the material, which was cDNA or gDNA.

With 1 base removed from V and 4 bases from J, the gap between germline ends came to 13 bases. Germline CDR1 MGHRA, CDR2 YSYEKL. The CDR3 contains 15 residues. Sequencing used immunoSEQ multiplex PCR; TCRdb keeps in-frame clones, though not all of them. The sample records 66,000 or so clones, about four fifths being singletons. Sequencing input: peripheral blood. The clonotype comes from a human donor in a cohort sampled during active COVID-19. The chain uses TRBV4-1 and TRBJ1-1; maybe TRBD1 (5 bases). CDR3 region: CASSQAGRQGTEAFF. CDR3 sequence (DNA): TGCGCCAGCAGCCAAGCGGGCAGGCAGGGCACTGAAGCTTTCTTT.